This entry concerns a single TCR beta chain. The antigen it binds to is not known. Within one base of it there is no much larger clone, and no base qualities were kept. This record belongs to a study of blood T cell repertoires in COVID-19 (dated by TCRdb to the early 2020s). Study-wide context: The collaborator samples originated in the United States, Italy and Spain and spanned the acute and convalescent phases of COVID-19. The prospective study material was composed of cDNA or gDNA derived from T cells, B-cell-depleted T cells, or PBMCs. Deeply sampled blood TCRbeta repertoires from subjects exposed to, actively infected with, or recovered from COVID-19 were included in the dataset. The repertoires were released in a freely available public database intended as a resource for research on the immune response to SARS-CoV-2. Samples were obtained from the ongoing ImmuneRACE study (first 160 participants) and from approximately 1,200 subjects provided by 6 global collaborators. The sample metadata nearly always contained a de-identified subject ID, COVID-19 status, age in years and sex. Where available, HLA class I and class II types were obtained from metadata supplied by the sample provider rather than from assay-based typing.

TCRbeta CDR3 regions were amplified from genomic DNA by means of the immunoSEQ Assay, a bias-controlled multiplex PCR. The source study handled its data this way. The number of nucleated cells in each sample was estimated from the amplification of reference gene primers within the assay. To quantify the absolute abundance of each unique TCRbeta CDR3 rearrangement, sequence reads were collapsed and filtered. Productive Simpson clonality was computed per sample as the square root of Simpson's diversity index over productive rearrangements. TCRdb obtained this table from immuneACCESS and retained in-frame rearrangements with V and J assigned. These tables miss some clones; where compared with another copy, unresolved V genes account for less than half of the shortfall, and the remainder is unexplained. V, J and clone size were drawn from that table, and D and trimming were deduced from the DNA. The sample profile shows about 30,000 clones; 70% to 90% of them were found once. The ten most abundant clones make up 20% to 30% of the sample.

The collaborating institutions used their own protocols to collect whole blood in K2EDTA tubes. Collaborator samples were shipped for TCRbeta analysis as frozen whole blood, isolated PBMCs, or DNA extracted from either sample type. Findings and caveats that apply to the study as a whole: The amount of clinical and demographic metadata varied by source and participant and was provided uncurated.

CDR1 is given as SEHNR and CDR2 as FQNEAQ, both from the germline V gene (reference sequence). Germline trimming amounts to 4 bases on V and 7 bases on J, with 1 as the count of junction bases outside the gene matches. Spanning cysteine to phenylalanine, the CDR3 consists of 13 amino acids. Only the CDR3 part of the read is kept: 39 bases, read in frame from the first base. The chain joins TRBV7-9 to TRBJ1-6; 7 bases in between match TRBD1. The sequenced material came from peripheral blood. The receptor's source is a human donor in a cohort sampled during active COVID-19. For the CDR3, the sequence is CASSSTGNSPLHF. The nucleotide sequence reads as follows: TGTGCCAGCAGCTCGACAGGGAATTCACCCCTCCACTTT.